In its sample, the clone carrying this TCR beta chain was seen a few times. The sample is drawn from a study of T cell repertoires in cytomegalovirus infection. V lost 5 bases and J 3 bases, leaving 17 bases between the germline ends. CDR3 length: 16 residues. Per germline, CDR1 MNHEY and CDR2 SMNVEV (reference sequence). One entry per CDR3 protein, called by TCRdb with MiXCR from the reads. The sample holds 150,000 to 200,000 distinct CDR3 sequences; 17% are singletons and the top ten take under 20%. The sample comprised CD8+ T cells from PBMCs. This rearrangement joins TRBV27 to TRBJ2-1; TRBD1 or TRBD2 may be the D gene (5 bases each). This sequence was found in a human donor in good health (CMV status not recorded). Some clones in this sample may be carry-over from other donors' samples. CDR3 sequence: CASSQTPGRLYNEQFF. For the CDR3, the DNA is TGTGCCAGCAGTCAAACCCCGGGACGACTCTACAATGAGCAGTTCTTC.